This passage covers 23 T cell receptor beta chains from one sample sequenced in a study of CD8 T cells in ankylosing spondylitis. Study outcomes and limitations: Typical of ankylosing spondylitis blood, it appeared, was a TCR beta motif of eight highly homologous variants.

MiXCR was run by TCRdb on the 5' RACE reads, yielding one entry per CDR3 protein. The sample lists 390,000 or so distinct CDR3 sequences; around 24% were seen once. No antigens are known for them. Sequencing was done on a sample of blood, either unsorted or a sorted T cell fraction (not recorded which). The source is a male donor with ankylosing spondylitis.

This sequence joins TRBV7-9 and TRBJ2-5; 8 bases align to TRBD1. J lost 2 bases, V lost 5 bases, and 13 bases had no gene match. Germline CDR1 is SEHNR and CDR2 is FQNEAQ (reference sequence). The CDR3 is 17 residues long. CDR3 bases: TGTGCCAGCAGCCAGGGACACGGACAGGGTCGGCAAGAGACCCAGTACTTC. It codes for CASSQGHGQGRQETQYF.

In this sample, this clonotype turned up a few times. The chain couples TRBV6-5 to TRBJ2-5, with D uncertain. The germline V gene has CDR1 MNHEY and CDR2 SVGAGI. Trimming stripped 10 bases from V and 4 bases from J, with 10 bases between. This CDR3 region has 11 residues. The CDR3 DNA reads TGTGCCACCCGGACGGCAGAGACCCAGTACTTC. Protein product: CATRTAETQYF.

This clonotype has a handful of counts. The V call is TRBV12-3 or TRBV12-4, the J call TRBJ2-2, with 11 bases that match TRBD2. The CDR3 is made up of 16 amino acids. With V trimmed by 6 bases and J by 4 bases, 7 bases remained unmatched. The CDR3 DNA sequence: TGTGCCAGCAGCCCGCTAGCGGGAGGAGTCACCGGGGAGCTGTTTTTT. Translated: CASSPLAGGVTGELFF.

In this sample, this clonotype turned up a few times. The rearrangement joins TRBV20-1 to TRBJ2-1; 12 bases are shared with TRBD2. Germline lookup yields CDR1 DFQATT and CDR2 SNEGSKA (reference sequence). Trimming at V came to 5 bases and at J to 6 bases, leaving 8 bases not matched to a gene. The CDR3 runs 15 residues. This chain's CDR3 is CSAPRTSGRSNEQFF. The CDR3 coding sequence is TGCAGTGCTCCCCGAACTAGCGGGAGGTCCAATGAGCAGTTCTTC.

The rearrangement joins TRBV29-1 to TRBJ1-1; 8 nucleotides match TRBD1. Germline loops: CDR1 SQVTM, CDR2 ANQGSEA. Unmatched junction bases numbered 9, after V lost 6 bases and J lost 3 bases. The CDR3 runs 14 residues. The CDR3 is CSVGDRRRDTEAFF. CDR3 nucleotides: TGCAGCGTAGGGGACAGGAGAAGGGACACTGAAGCTTTCTTT. The variable domain in full, completed from reference TRBV29-1 and TRBJ1-1, reads SAVISQKPSRDICQRGTSLTIQCQVDSQVTMMFWYRQQPGQSLTLIATANQGSEATYESGFVIDKFPISRPNLTFSTLTVSNMSPEDSSIYLCSVGDRRRDTEAFFGQGTRLTVV.

The CDR3 reads CASSQNPGQVVNEQFF. In DNA, the CDR3 is TGTGCCAGCAGCCAGAACCCAGGGCAGGTGGTAAATGAGCAGTTCTTC. The rearrangement uses TRBV3-1 and TRBJ2-1; maybe TRBD1 (5 bases). CDR1 is LGHDT and CDR2 is YNNKEL in the germline V gene (reference sequence). This CDR3 is 16 amino acids long. V dropped 3 bases and J dropped 7 bases, with 19 bases sitting between them.

The V gene is TRBV4-1, the J gene TRBJ1-5; 8 nucleotides match TRBD1. This CDR3 is 19 amino acids long. CDR1 and CDR2 (germline): MGHRA, YSYEKL. The trim removed 0 bases at V and 0 bases at J, leaving 10 bases unmatched. This CDR3 reads CASSQDWGQDYYSNQPQHF. DNA of the CDR3: TGCGCCAGCAGCCAAGATTGGGGACAGGATTATTATAGCAATCAGCCCCAGCATTTT.

This sequence joins TRBV11-2 and TRBJ2-2; a possible D gene is TRBD2 (6 bases). Looked up from germline, CDR1 is SGHAT and CDR2 is FQNNGV. The CDR3 runs to 16 residues. Trimming removed 5 bases at V and 3 bases at J, with 16 bases between. The CDR3 nucleotides are TGTGCCAGCAGCCAAACTAGCTCGAGCGACACCGGGGAGCTGTTTTTT. Encoded protein: CASSQTSSSDTGELFF.

This clonotype was seen many times. The chain uses TRBV10-3 and TRBJ2-3; the match to TRBD2 covers 8 bases. CDR1 ENHRY and CDR2 SYGVKD come from the germline V gene. The V and J ends lost 10 bases and 3 bases, in that order; junction bases with no gene match: 9. This CDR3 has 14 residues. CDR3 sequence (DNA): TGTGCCACCAAAGCGGGAGTCGTGACAGATACGCAGTATTTT. Amino acid sequence: CATKAGVVTDTQYF.

This chain links TRBV7-3 with TRBJ1-1; D may be TRBD1 (5 bases). Germline CDR1 reads SGHTA; CDR2 reads FQGTGA. Trimming shortened V by 5 bases and J by 3 bases, and 13 bases separated the two germline ends. The CDR3 consists of 14 residues. CDR3 sequence reads: CASSPRGWDTEAFF. The CDR3 DNA reads as TGTGCCAGCAGCCCGCGGGGGTGGGACACTGAAGCTTTCTTT.

This chain connects TRBV20-1 to TRBJ1-1; D is unclear. CDR1 and CDR2 (germline): DFQATT, SNEGSKA (reference sequence). There are 11 residues in the CDR3. Deletions cut 6 bases from V and 5 bases from J, with 10 bases between. The CDR3: CSARVGTEAFF. The CDR3 nucleotides are TGCAGTGCCCGAGTGGGGACTGAAGCTTTCTTT.

The V and J genes are TRBV5-1 and TRBJ2-5; 13 bases line up with TRBD2. Germline trimming cut 3 bases from V and 5 bases from J; bases unmatched to any gene: 7. Germline V gene data show CDR1 as SGHRS and CDR2 as YFSETQ. The CDR3 is 16 residues long. The CDR3 nucleotides are TGCGCCAGCAGCTCGAGGACTAGCGGGAGTGGCGAGACCCAGTACTTC. Translation: CASSSRTSGSGETQYF.

The V call is TRBV4-1, the J call TRBJ1-5; D unresolved. V lost 0 bases to trimming and J lost 5 bases, with 5 bases between them. The CDR3 has 13 amino acids. Germline V gene lookup returns CDR1 MGHRA and CDR2 YSYEKL. The CDR3 coding sequence is TGCGCCAGCAGCCAAGATGGAGATCAGCCCCAGCATTTT. It yields the protein CASSQDGDQPQHF.

This clonotype was detected ten times or more. CDR3 bases: TGTGCCAGCAGCGAAGGGACAGGGCCTTACGAGCAGTACTTC. Translated: CASSEGTGPYEQYF. The V call is TRBV7-2, the J call TRBJ2-7; 9 bases line up with TRBD1. This CDR3 is built from 14 residues. From germline, CDR1 is SGHTA and CDR2 FQGNSA. With V trimmed by 5 bases and J by 4 bases, 6 bases remained unmatched.

The rearrangement joins TRBV29-1 to TRBJ2-5; TRBD1 agrees at 8 bases. V shed 6 bases and J 5 bases; nucleotides not matched to a gene: 11. The CDR3 totals 14 residues. CDR1 is SQVTM and CDR2 is ANQGSEA in the germline V gene. This CDR3 reads CSVRQGLLGETQYF. In DNA form, the CDR3 reads TGCAGCGTCCGACAGGGGTTGCTAGGGGAGACCCAGTACTTC.

In its sample, this clonotype was seen a few times. This chain uses TRBV29-1 with TRBJ2-7; 7 bases fit TRBD1. The CDR3 has 12 amino acids. Looked up from germline, CDR1 is SQVTM and CDR2 is ANQGSEA. J lost 6 bases, V lost 2 bases, and 4 bases had no gene match. The CDR3 sequence: CSVELRGREQYF. In DNA, the CDR3 is TGCAGCGTTGAATTGAGGGGGCGCGAGCAGTACTTC.

The rearrangement links TRBV6-2 or TRBV6-3 to TRBJ1-1, with 9 bases matching TRBD1. This CDR3 spans 13 amino acids. Germline V lookup: CDR1 MNHEY, CDR2 SVGEGT. The trim removed 6 bases at V and 7 bases at J, leaving 6 bases unmatched. This CDR3 is CASRPPGQGEAFF. CDR3 coding DNA: TGTGCCAGCAGGCCCCCGGGACAGGGTGAAGCTTTCTTT.

This chain joins TRBV20-1 and TRBJ2-7, with D perhaps TRBD1 (6 bases). With 3 bases removed from V and 4 bases from J, the gap between germline ends came to 10 bases. The germline V gene encodes CDR1 DFQATT and CDR2 SNEGSKA (reference sequence). The CDR3 is 12 amino acids. The CDR3 bases are TGCAGTGCTAGTACACAGGGTTACGAGCAGTACTTC. This translates into CSASTQGYEQYF.

The chain carries TRBV4-1 and TRBJ1-4, with D hard to call. V was trimmed by 1 base and J by 3 bases, leaving 12 bases between them. Germline assignment: CDR1 MGHRA and CDR2 YSYEKL. The CDR3 has 16 amino acids. CDR3 DNA sequence: TGCGCCAGCAGCCAAGGCAGTTCGGGTTCTAATGAAAAACTGTTTTTT. As protein: CASSQGSSGSNEKLFF.

The gene calls are TRBV20-1 and TRBJ2-1, with TRBD2 matching 12 bases. Germline loops: CDR1 DFQATT, CDR2 SNEGSKA (reference sequence). V lost 6 bases, J lost 6 bases, and 9 bases stayed unmatched. CDR3 length: 15 residues. The CDR3 loop is CSAARSSGRANEQFF. For the CDR3, the DNA is TGCAGTGCAGCCCGTTCTAGCGGGAGGGCCAATGAGCAGTTCTTC.

CDR3 in amino acids: CATSRGSRDNEQFF. CDR3 in DNA: TGTGCCACCAGCAGAGGAAGCAGAGACAATGAGCAGTTCTTC. The V and J genes are TRBV15 and TRBJ2-1; D is undetermined. This CDR3 is built from 14 residues. Trimming cost V 1 base and J 5 bases, with 9 bases left between them. Germline values: CDR1 LNHNV, CDR2 YYDKDF (reference sequence).

The chain couples TRBV5-1 to TRBJ2-1; 8 bases line up with TRBD2. The CDR3 length is 15 residues. J was trimmed by 5 bases and V by 3 bases; bases with no gene match: 7. Germline loops: CDR1 SGHRS, CDR2 YFSETQ. The CDR3 loop is CASSSLAGTNNEQFF. In DNA form, the CDR3 reads TGCGCCAGCAGCTCCTTAGCGGGGACAAACAATGAGCAGTTCTTC.

This clonotype was counted between two and nine times. V gene TRBV3-1 combines with J gene TRBJ2-5; 12 bases match TRBD2. The CDR3 is 16 residues long. From germline, CDR1 is LGHDT and CDR2 YNNKEL (reference sequence). The V segment lost 2 bases and the J segment 2 bases; nucleotides outside the gene matches: 3. DNA of the CDR3: TGTGCCAGCAGCCAAATAGGACTAGCGGGGCAAGAGACCCAGTACTTC. Protein: CASSQIGLAGQETQYF.